This T cell receptor beta chain was documented in a study of cytomegalovirus exposure and HLA in healthy donors. Regarding this clone: Its antigen is unknown.

Trimming stripped 4 bases from V and 0 bases from J, with 10 bases between. From germline, CDR1 is SQVTM and CDR2 ANQGSEA. The CDR3 runs to 14 residues. PCR employed 60 Vbeta and 13 Jbeta primers. Study processing details: Roughly 11 million shared chains were among roughly 81 million unique TCR beta chains counted in a later analysis. Data came from immunoSEQ multiplex PCR; TCRdb stores just in-frame clones and leaves some out. Clone size and V and J calls were adopted from that table, with D and trimming inferred from the DNA. The sample holds roughly 110,000 clones, over 75% seen once. Study-level results: The study carried out a later analysis of TCR beta sequences. It associated 15,000 to 20,000 of them with specific HLA alleles at a false discovery rate of 0.05. The records held CMV serostatus as the only immune exposure information. In the analysis, some V segments, TRBV6-2 and TRBV6-3 included, were excluded as indistinguishable.

The gene calls are TRBV29-1 and TRBJ2-1; D not resolved. The origin of this receptor is a man younger than 40 in good health and CMV-seronegative. Input material: PBMCs. The CDR3 DNA reads TGCAGCGTTGGTGAGGTGAGCTCCTACAATGAGCAGTTCTTC. This encodes CSVGEVSSYNEQFF.